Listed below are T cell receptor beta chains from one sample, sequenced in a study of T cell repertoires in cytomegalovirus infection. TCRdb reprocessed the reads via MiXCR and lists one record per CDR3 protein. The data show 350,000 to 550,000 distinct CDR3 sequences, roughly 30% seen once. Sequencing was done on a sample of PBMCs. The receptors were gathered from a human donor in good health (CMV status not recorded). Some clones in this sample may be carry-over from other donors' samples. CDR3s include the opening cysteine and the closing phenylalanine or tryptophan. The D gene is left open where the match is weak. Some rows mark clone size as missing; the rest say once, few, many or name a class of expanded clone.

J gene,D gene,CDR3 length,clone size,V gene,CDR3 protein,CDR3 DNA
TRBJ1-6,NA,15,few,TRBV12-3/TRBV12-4,CASSLLGSYNSPLHF,TGTGCCAGCAGTTTACTGGGCTCCTATAATTCACCCCTCCACTTT
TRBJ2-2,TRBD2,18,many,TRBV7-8,CASSLGQGGLAGTGELFF,TGTGCCAGCAGCTTAGGACAGGGGGGACTAGCGGGGACCGGGGAGCTGTTTTTT
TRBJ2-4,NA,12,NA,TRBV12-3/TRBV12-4,CASSPGLNIQYF,TGTGCCAGCAGTCCCGGCCTAAACATTCAGTACTTC
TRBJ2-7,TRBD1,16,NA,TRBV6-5,CASSSGWGQGLNEQYF,TGTGCCAGCAGCAGCGGTTGGGGACAGGGTCTAAACGAGCAGTACTTC
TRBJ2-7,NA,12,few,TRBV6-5,CASSNIPYEQYF,TGTGCCAGCAGTAATATCCCGTACGAGCAGTACTTC
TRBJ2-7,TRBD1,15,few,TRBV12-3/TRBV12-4,CASSRSGGQGNEQYF,TGTGCCAGCAGTCGTTCCGGTGGACAGGGGAACGAGCAGTACTTC
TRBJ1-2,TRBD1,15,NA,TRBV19,CASSVGTASNYGYTF,TGTGCCAGTAGTGTTGGGACAGCATCTAACTATGGCTACACCTTC
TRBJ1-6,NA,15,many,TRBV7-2,CASSSLTLGNSPLHF,TGTGCCAGCAGCTCCCTCACCCTGGGGAATTCACCCCTCCACTTT
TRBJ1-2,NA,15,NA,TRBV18,CASSFTLEGDYGYTF,TGTGCCAGCTCATTCACATTGGAGGGTGACTATGGCTACACCTTC
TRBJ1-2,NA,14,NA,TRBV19,CASTKQTPENGYTF,TGTGCCAGTACAAAACAGACCCCTGAAAATGGCTACACCTTC
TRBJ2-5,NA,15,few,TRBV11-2,CASSLVGNLEETQYF,TGTGCCAGCAGCTTAGTAGGGAATCTGGAAGAGACCCAGTACTTC
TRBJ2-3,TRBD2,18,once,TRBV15,CAISESGGAFDGTDTQYF,TGTGCCATCAGCGAAAGCGGGGGTGCGTTCGACGGCACAGATACGCAGTATTTT
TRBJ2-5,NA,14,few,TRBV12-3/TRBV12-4,CASSFRVDRETQYF,TGTGCCAGCAGTTTTCGGGTTGATAGGGAGACCCAGTACTTC
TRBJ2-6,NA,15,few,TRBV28,CASSPDDSGANVLTF,TGTGCCAGCAGTCCCGACGACTCTGGGGCCAACGTCCTGACTTTC
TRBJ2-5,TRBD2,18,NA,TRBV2,CASKVGLLAGPSSETQYF,TGCGCCAGCAAAGTGGGGTTATTAGCGGGCCCTTCGTCAGAGACCCAGTACTTC
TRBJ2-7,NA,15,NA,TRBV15,CATSRDLKVSYEQYF,TGTGCCACCAGCAGAGATTTAAAGGTCTCCTACGAGCAGTACTTC
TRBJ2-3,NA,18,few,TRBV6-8,CASSPTGGLWGDTDTQYF,TGTGCCAGCAGTCCGACGGGTGGGTTGTGGGGGGATACAGATACGCAGTATTTT
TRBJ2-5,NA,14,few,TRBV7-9,CASQRSGGSETQYF,TGTGCCAGCCAGCGGTCGGGGGGCAGCGAGACCCAGTACTTC
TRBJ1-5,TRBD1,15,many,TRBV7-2,CASSMDRGLNQPQHF,TGTGCCAGCAGCATGGACAGGGGGCTTAATCAGCCCCAGCATTTT
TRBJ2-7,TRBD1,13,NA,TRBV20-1,CSAADRVEYEQYF,TGCAGTGCCGCGGACAGGGTAGAATACGAGCAGTACTTC
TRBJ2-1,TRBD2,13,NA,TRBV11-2,CASSPGGYNEQFF,TGTGCCAGCAGCCCGGGGGGTTACAATGAGCAGTTCTTC
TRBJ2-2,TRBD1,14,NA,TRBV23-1,CASSLTGVSGELFF,TGCGCCAGCAGTCTGACAGGGGTATCCGGGGAGCTGTTTTTT
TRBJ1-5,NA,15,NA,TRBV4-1,CASSQVVGGDQPQHF,TGCGCCAGCAGCCAAGTGGTGGGAGGGGATCAGCCCCAGCATTTT
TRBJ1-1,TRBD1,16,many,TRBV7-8,CASSLTGQGRQTEAFF,TGTGCCAGCAGCTTGACGGGACAGGGGCGTCAGACTGAAGCTTTCTTT
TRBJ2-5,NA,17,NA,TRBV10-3,CAISDPLGAHGQETQYF,TGTGCCATCAGTGACCCACTTGGGGCGCACGGCCAAGAGACCCAGTACTTC
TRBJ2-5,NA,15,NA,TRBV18,CASSRLPDFQETQYF,TGTGCCAGCTCACGCCTTCCGGATTTCCAAGAGACCCAGTACTTC
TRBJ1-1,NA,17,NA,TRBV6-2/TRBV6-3,CASSYPRNGQLDTEAFF,TGTGCCAGCAGTTACCCTCGGAATGGACAGTTGGACACTGAAGCTTTCTTT
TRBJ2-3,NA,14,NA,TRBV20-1,CSARRDLLTDTQYF,TGCAGTGCTAGAAGGGACTTGCTGACAGATACGCAGTATTTT
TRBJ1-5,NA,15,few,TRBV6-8,CASSYSRQVPQPQHF,TGTGCCAGCAGTTACTCGAGACAGGTTCCTCAGCCCCAGCATTTT
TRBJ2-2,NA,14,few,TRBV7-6,CASSLDGRVGELFF,TGTGCCAGCAGCTTAGACGGACGGGTCGGGGAGCTGTTTTTT
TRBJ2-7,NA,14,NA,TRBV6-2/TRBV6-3,CASIPGASGDEQYF,TGTGCCAGCATACCCGGGGCTAGTGGGGACGAGCAGTACTTC
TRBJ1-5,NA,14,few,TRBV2,CASGPGIIDQPQHF,TGTGCCAGCGGGCCAGGGATCATCGATCAGCCCCAGCATTTT
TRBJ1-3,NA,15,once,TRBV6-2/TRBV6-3,CASRRTDISGNIIYF,TGTGCCAGCAGGAGGACAGATATCTCTGGAAACATCATATATTTT
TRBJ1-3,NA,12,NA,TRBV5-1,CASSSDGNTIYF,TGCGCCAGCAGCTCCGACGGAAACACCATATATTTT
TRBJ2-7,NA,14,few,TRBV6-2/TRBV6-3,CASSYSGGLYEQYF,TGTGCCAGCAGTTACTCCGGGGGCCTCTACGAGCAGTACTTC
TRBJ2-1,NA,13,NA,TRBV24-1,CATSARRVTEQFF,TGTGCCACCAGTGCACGCAGGGTGACTGAGCAGTTCTTC
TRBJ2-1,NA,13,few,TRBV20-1,CSAPGQVNNEQFF,TGCAGTGCTCCGGGGCAGGTCAACAATGAGCAGTTCTTC
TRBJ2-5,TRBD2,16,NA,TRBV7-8,CASSPGTSGGLETQYF,TGTGCCAGCAGCCCCGGGACTAGCGGGGGGTTAGAGACCCAGTACTTC
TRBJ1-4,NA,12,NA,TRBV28,CASSLQIEKLFF,TGTGCCAGCAGTTTACAGATTGAAAAACTGTTTTTT
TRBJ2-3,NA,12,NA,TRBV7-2,CASSLERDTQYF,TGTGCCAGCAGCTTAGAAAGGGATACGCAGTATTTT
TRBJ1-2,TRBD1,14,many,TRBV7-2,CASSSRTGDYGYTF,TGTGCCAGCAGCTCTCGGACAGGGGACTATGGCTACACCTTC
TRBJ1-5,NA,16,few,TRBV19,CASSIAASRANQPQHF,TGTGCCAGTAGTATAGCGGCTTCCAGGGCAAATCAGCCCCAGCATTTT
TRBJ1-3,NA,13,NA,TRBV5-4,CASSLRDGPTIYF,TGTGCCAGCAGCCTCCGGGACGGGCCCACCATATATTTT
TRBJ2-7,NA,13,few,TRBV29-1,CSVEEGLGYEQYF,TGCAGCGTTGAAGAGGGACTTGGCTACGAGCAGTACTTC
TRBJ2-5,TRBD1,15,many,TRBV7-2,CASRINRGPAETQYF,TGTGCCAGCAGGATAAACAGGGGGCCGGCAGAGACCCAGTACTTC
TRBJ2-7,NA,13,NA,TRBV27,CASSTGFSYEQYF,TGTGCCAGCAGTACAGGGTTCTCCTACGAGCAGTACTTC
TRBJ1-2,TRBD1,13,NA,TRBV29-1,CSVVRGPNYGYTF,TGCAGCGTTGTCAGGGGGCCTAACTATGGCTACACCTTC
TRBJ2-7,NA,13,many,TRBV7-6,CASSPDGVYEQYF,TGTGCCAGCAGCCCCGACGGAGTCTACGAGCAGTACTTC